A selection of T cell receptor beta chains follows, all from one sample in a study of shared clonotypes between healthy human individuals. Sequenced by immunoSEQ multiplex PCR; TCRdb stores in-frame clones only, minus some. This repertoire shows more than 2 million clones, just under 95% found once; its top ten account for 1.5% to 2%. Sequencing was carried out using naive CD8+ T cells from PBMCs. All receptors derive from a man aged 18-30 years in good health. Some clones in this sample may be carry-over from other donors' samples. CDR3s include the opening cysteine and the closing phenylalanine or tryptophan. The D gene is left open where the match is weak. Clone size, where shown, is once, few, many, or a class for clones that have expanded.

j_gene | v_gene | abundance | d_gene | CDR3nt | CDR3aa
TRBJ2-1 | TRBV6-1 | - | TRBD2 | TGTGCCAGCAAGGCGGGGGGGACCAATGAGCAGTTCTTC | CASKAGGTNEQFF
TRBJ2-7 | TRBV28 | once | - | TGTGCCAGCAGTTTTATAGGAACCTACGAGCAGTACTTC | CASSFIGTYEQYF
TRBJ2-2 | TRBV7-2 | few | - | TGTGCCAGCAGTGGATTGGGGGAGCTGTTTTTT | CASSGLGELFF
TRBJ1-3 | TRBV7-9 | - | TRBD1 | TGTGCCAGCAGCCCCAGGACAGGGGCTGGAAACACCATATATTTT | CASSPRTGAGNTIYF
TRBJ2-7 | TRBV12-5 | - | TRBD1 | TGTGCTAGTGGTACGGACGGGACAGAAGACTACGAGCAGTACTTC | CASGTDGTEDYEQYF
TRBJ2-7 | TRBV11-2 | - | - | TGTGCCAGCAGCCCGGGACTGTTCTCCTACGAGCAGTACTTC | CASSPGLFSYEQYF
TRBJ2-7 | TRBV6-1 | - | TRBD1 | TGTGCCAGCAGTGAAGCGAAAAACAGGGGTTCCTACGAGCAGTACTTC | CASSEAKNRGSYEQYF
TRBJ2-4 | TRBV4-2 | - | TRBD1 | TGTGCCAGCAGCCAAGCCGGGACAGGGATTGACAAAAACATTCAGTACTTC | CASSQAGTGIDKNIQYF
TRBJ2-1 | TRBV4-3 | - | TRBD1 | TGCGCCAGCAGCCAAGCCCGGACAGGGAGGATTGAGCAGTTCTTC | CASSQARTGRIEQFF
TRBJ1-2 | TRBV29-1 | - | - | TGCAGCGTTGTGGACAGTCATGGCTACACCTTC | CSVVDSHGYTF